One and the same sample provided the 25 T cell receptor beta chains below, sequenced in a study of early T cells in non-severe SARS-CoV-2 infection. Via MiXCR, TCRdb re-called the 5' RACE reads, giving one row per CDR3 protein. Here the sample spans over 60,000 distinct CDR3 sequences, about 10% being singletons. The source was whole blood, collected at baseline. The receptors originated from an adult who was a healthcare worker with PCR-confirmed SARS-CoV-2 infection or an uninfected control (not recorded which).

This clonotype was seen a few times. V and J are TRBV7-3 and TRBJ2-3, with 10 bases that match TRBD2. The germline V gene encodes CDR1 SGHTA and CDR2 FQGTGA. The V gene end was trimmed by 5 bases and the J gene end by 2 bases; junction bases not matched to a gene: 7. The CDR3 loop spans 16 amino acids. CDR3 in amino acids: CASSPISGGTTDTQYF. For the CDR3, the DNA is TGTGCCAGCAGCCCCATTAGCGGGGGGACCACAGATACGCAGTATTTT.

This clonotype was seen more than once but under ten times. V usage is TRBV12-3 or TRBV12-4 and J usage is TRBJ2-7; D not resolved. This CDR3 region has 16 residues. The ends were cut back, 6 bases at V and 8 bases at J, with 26 bases in the middle. DNA for the CDR3: TGTGCCAGCAGCCCCCAAGACATCGTGGGGAATAGCAAGCAGTACTTC. It encodes CASSPQDIVGNSKQYF.

V gene TRBV6-4 combines with J gene TRBJ2-3; 8 bases align to TRBD2. The junction had 7 bases not matched to a gene; V was cut back by 6 bases and J by 5 bases. The CDR3 contains 14 residues. Germline CDR1 and CDR2: MRHNA and SNTAGT. Written as DNA, the CDR3 is TGTGCCAGCAGCGAGACGGGGGGGCAAGATACGCAGTATTTT. It is translated as CASSETGGQDTQYF.

The V call is TRBV10-2, the J call TRBJ2-1, with D possibly being TRBD1 or TRBD2 (5 bases each). V was trimmed by 4 bases and J by 6 bases, leaving 13 bases between them. This CDR3 comprises 14 residues. Germline V gene sequence: CDR1 WSHSY, CDR2 SAAADI. The CDR3 nucleotides read TGCGCCAGCAGTGGTGCCGTTGGGGGCAATGAGCAGTTCTTC. Translation: CASSGAVGGNEQFF.

This clonotype has only one observation. The chain uses TRBV5-5 and TRBJ1-1; 8 bases align to TRBD1. There are 14 residues in the CDR3. Germline lookup yields CDR1 SGHKS and CDR2 YYEKEE (reference sequence). After removal of 1 base from V and 8 bases from J, the junction contained 7 bases not matched to a gene. The CDR3 DNA reads as TGTGCCAGCAGCTTGTACACAGGGGGAGCGGAAGCTTTCTTT. The encoded protein is CASSLYTGGAEAFF.

In this sample, this clonotype turned up a few times. This chain joins TRBV4-3 and TRBJ2-2; D unresolved. V was shortened by 1 base and J by 2 bases, with 8 bases between the two germline ends. The germline V gene has CDR1 LGHNA and CDR2 YSLEER. This CDR3 is 15 amino acids long. CDR3 sequence: CASSQAGFNTGELFF. DNA for the CDR3: TGCGCCAGCAGCCAAGCGGGCTTTAACACCGGGGAGCTGTTTTTT.

V is TRBV19 and J is TRBJ2-3; possible D gene TRBD2, 6 bases. The V gene lost 3 bases and the J gene lost 7 bases, with 14 bases spanning the gap. CDR3 length equals 14 residues. Germline V gene lookup returns CDR1 LNHDA and CDR2 SQIVND (reference sequence). CDR3 sequence reads: CASSMNLAGNTQYF. The CDR3 coding sequence is TGTGCCAGTAGTATGAACCTCGCGGGAAATACGCAGTATTTT. Supplemented by reference TRBV19 and TRBJ2-3, the full variable domain reads DGGITQSPKYLFRKEGQNVTLSCEQNLNHDAMYWYRQDPGQGLRLIYYSQIVNDFQKGDIAEGYSVSREKKESFPLTVTSAQKNPTAFYLCASSMNLAGNTQYFGPGTRLTVL.

Many counts were recorded for this clonotype. This chain joins TRBV6-1 and TRBJ2-2, with TRBD2 as a possible D gene (6 bases). This CDR3 contains 14 residues. CDR1 and CDR2 (germline): MNHNS, SASEGT. The V and J ends lost 8 bases and 4 bases respectively, with 14 bases between them. This chain's CDR3 is CASGGTLVTGELFF. CDR3 in DNA: TGTGCCAGCGGGGGGACCCTGGTCACCGGGGAGCTGTTTTTT.

The V call is TRBV7-9, the J call TRBJ2-7; D might be TRBD1 (6 bases). The CDR3 runs 14 residues. Germline CDR1 is SEHNR and CDR2 is FQNEAQ (reference sequence). Trimming cost V 8 bases and J 2 bases, with 16 bases left between them. In DNA form, the CDR3 reads TGTGCCAGCGTCTCCCCAGGGGACCCCTACGAGCAGTACTTC. It yields the protein CASVSPGDPYEQYF.

This clonotype was counted at least ten times. Here the CDR3 DNA reads TGTGCCAGCAGTTACTCTGCGGGGGGGACCTACGAGCAGTACTTC. Protein: CASSYSAGGTYEQYF. The rearrangement joins TRBV6-5 to TRBJ2-7; 9 positions agree with TRBD2. V gave up 0 bases and J gave up 2 bases; unmatched junction bases: 2. CDR1 and CDR2 from the germline V gene are MNHEY and SVGAGI. This CDR3 comprises 15 residues.

Only a few counts were recorded for this clonotype. The rearrangement uses TRBV15 and TRBJ1-2; no definite D call. CDR3 length: 16 amino acids. Trimming took 3 bases from V and 0 from J, leaving 14 bases between them. Germline CDR1 reads LNHNV; CDR2 reads YYDKDF (reference sequence). CDR3 in amino acids: CATSSDRLPTNYGYTF. The CDR3 region has the DNA TGTGCCACCAGCAGTGATCGACTCCCGACTAACTATGGCTACACCTTC. Full variable domain (missing parts from reference TRBV15 and TRBJ1-2): DAMVIQNPRYQVTQFGKPVTLSCSQTLNHNVMYWYQQKSSQAPKLLFHYYDKDFNNEADTPDNFQSRRPNTSFCFLDIRSPGLGDTAMYLCATSSDRLPTNYGYTFGSGTRLTVV.

The count of this clonotype is one. A read error may explain this, as a much larger clone is one base away. This chain links TRBV27 with TRBJ2-1; 9 nucleotides line up with TRBD1. The end of the DNA is better explained by TRBJ2-7, so the J call may be wrong. Looked up from germline, CDR1 is MNHEY and CDR2 is SMNVEV (reference sequence). This CDR3 has 17 amino acids. Here the CDR3 reads CASSLGTGWALADEQYF. The CDR3, as DNA: TGTGCCAGCAGTTTAGGGACAGGGTGGGCTCTCGCGGATGAGCAGTACTTC.

The chain joins TRBV11-2 to TRBJ2-3; TRBD2 aligns across 11 bases. The V gene end was trimmed by 0 bases and the J gene end by 4 bases; junction bases not matched to a gene: 3. The CDR3 runs 16 residues. Germline loops: CDR1 SGHAT, CDR2 FQNNGV. The DNA of the CDR3 is TGTGCCAGCAGCTTAGACCCGGGACTAGCGGCAGATACGCAGTATTTT. It yields the protein CASSLDPGLAADTQYF.

The chain couples TRBV11-2 to TRBJ2-3; the match to TRBD1 covers 7 bases. The trim removed 5 bases at V and 1 base at J, leaving 6 bases unmatched. Germline lookup yields CDR1 SGHAT and CDR2 FQNNGV. The CDR3 is 15 residues long. The CDR3 nucleotides are TGTGCCAGCAGCCCCCGGGACAGCCGCACAGATACGCAGTATTTT. Translation: CASSPRDSRTDTQYF.

This clonotype occurred many times. The gene calls are TRBV6-1 and TRBJ1-5; weak D call: TRBD1 (5 bases). This CDR3 contains 15 residues. V was clipped by 7 bases and J by 0 bases, with 13 bases between them. Per germline, CDR1 MNHNS and CDR2 SASEGT. DNA of the CDR3: TGTGCCAGCACCAATGGGGGGTCTAGCAATCAGCCCCAGCATTTT. It encodes CASTNGGSSNQPQHF.

The chain combines TRBV20-1 with TRBJ1-2; no reliable D call. Trimming removed 3 bases at V and 2 bases at J, with 7 bases between. This CDR3 comprises 12 residues. Per the germline V gene, CDR1 is DFQATT and CDR2 is SNEGSKA (reference sequence). DNA for the CDR3: TGCAGTGCTAGGACCGCGAACTATGGCTACACCTTC. The encoded protein is CSARTANYGYTF.

V gene TRBV4-3 combines with J gene TRBJ2-7; D remains ambiguous. The germline V gene has CDR1 LGHNA and CDR2 YSLEER. Deletions cut 0 bases from V and 3 bases from J, with 9 bases between. This CDR3 is built from 14 residues. In nucleotides, the CDR3 is TGCGCCAGCAGCCAAGAGTCCGTAGACTACGAGCAGTACTTC. It encodes CASSQESVDYEQYF.

The rearrangement joins TRBV29-1 to TRBJ1-4, with D tentatively TRBD1 (5 bases). The CDR3 contains 15 residues. Germline loops: CDR1 SQVTM, CDR2 ANQGSEA. With 0 bases removed from V and 10 bases from J, the gap between germline ends came to 18 bases. The CDR3 here is CSVEDRGRGVGKLFF. The CDR3 coding sequence is TGCAGCGTTGAAGATCGGGGACGGGGGGTCGGAAAACTGTTTTTT. Combining the CDR3 with reference TRBV29-1 and TRBJ1-4 gives the whole variable domain SAVISQKPSRDICQRGTSLTIQCQVDSQVTMMFWYRQQPGQSLTLIATANQGSEATYESGFVIDKFPISRPNLTFSTLTVSNMSPEDSSIYLCSVEDRGRGVGKLFFGSGTQLSVL.

This clonotype appeared many times. The chain links TRBV7-9 to TRBJ1-2, with D uncertain. With 0 bases removed from V and 2 bases from J, the gap between germline ends came to 7 bases. Germline CDR1 and CDR2: SEHNR and FQNEAQ (reference sequence). CDR3 length equals 14 residues. CDR3 sequence: CASSLALGNYGYTF. The CDR3 DNA is TGTGCCAGCAGCTTAGCATTGGGGAACTATGGCTACACCTTC.

This clonotype has only a few counts. This rearrangement joins TRBV6-2 or TRBV6-3 to TRBJ2-7, with D uncertain. The CDR3 has 13 amino acids. Germline CDR1 reads MNHEY; CDR2 reads SVGEGT. Between the trimmed V and J ends, which lost 5 bases and 2 bases, there was a span of 10 bases. This CDR3 reads CASSQGPTYEQYF. DNA of the CDR3: TGTGCCAGCAGTCAAGGGCCTACCTACGAGCAGTACTTC.

This clonotype was seen at least ten times. The rearrangement links TRBV12-3 or TRBV12-4 to TRBJ2-7; 8 positions match TRBD1. V trimming: 6 bases; J trimming: 2 bases; junction bases outside the gene matches: 3. This CDR3 comprises 13 residues. The CDR3 bases are TGTGCCAGCAGCACAGGGGGGACCTACGAGCAGTACTTC. Translating gives CASSTGGTYEQYF.

This chain links TRBV3-1 with TRBJ2-5; D possibly corresponds to TRBD2 (6 bases). The CDR3 covers 15 residues. V lost 4 bases to trimming and J lost 2 bases, with 14 bases between them. Germline V gene data show CDR1 as LGHDT and CDR2 as YNNKEL (reference sequence). The CDR3 region has the DNA TGTGCCAGCAGCCGCCGACTAGTTCGTCAAGAGACCCAGTACTTC. Protein: CASSRRLVRQETQYF.

This clonotype appeared a few times. The chain combines TRBV6-6 with TRBJ2-7, with D possibly TRBD2 on 6 matching bases. Between the trimmed V and J ends, which lost 0 bases and 0 bases, there was a span of 12 bases. Germline V gene data show CDR1 as MNHNY and CDR2 as SVGAGI (reference sequence). The CDR3 consists of 16 residues. The CDR3 DNA reads as TGTGCCAGCAGTTACTCGGGCGAGACTAGCTCCTACGAGCAGTACTTC. It yields the protein CASSYSGETSSYEQYF.

This clonotype has only a few counts. The rearrangement uses TRBV6-6 and TRBJ1-2, with TRBD1 matching over 7 bases. Trimming at V came to 6 bases and at J to 8 bases, leaving 6 bases not matched to a gene. This CDR3 comprises 12 residues. CDR1 is MNHNY and CDR2 is SVGAGI in the germline V gene (reference sequence). Here the CDR3 DNA reads TGTGCCAGCAGAAGGGGGCCGCTCGGCTACACCTTC. This codes for CASRRGPLGYTF.

This chain uses TRBV3-1 with TRBJ2-7, with D perhaps matching TRBD2 (6 bases). The germline V gene encodes CDR1 LGHDT and CDR2 YNNKEL (reference sequence). CDR3 length: 11 amino acids. V lost 1 base, J lost 10 bases, and 8 bases lay in between. DNA of the CDR3: TGTGCCAGCAGCCAAGGGCGGGGACAGTACTTC. This translates into CASSQGRGQYF.